The source of this T cell receptor beta chain is a study of cytomegalovirus exposure and HLA in healthy donors. General study points: Researchers reported from a later analysis that most CMV-associated TCR beta chains appeared HLA-restricted.

The CDR3 is 13 residues long. The V gene's germline CDR1 is SGHVS and CDR2 FQNEAQ. The V end was cut by 3 bases, the J end by 5 bases, with 10 bases between. Vbeta (60) and Jbeta (13) primers were used in the PCR. Clones were read by immunoSEQ multiplex PCR, and TCRdb kept only the in-frame ones, dropping some. The table includes under 250,000 clones, 78% detected once. This clone was seen a handful of times. Its antigen is still unknown. Source material: PBMCs. The sequence was obtained from a boy aged 5-17 years in good health and CMV-seronegative. The J gene is TRBJ2-5, the V gene TRBV7-8, with D perhaps TRBD1 (5 bases). The CDR3 bases are TGTGCCAGCAGCTTGGGCAGGGCGGAGACCCAGTACTTC. This encodes CASSLGRAETQYF.